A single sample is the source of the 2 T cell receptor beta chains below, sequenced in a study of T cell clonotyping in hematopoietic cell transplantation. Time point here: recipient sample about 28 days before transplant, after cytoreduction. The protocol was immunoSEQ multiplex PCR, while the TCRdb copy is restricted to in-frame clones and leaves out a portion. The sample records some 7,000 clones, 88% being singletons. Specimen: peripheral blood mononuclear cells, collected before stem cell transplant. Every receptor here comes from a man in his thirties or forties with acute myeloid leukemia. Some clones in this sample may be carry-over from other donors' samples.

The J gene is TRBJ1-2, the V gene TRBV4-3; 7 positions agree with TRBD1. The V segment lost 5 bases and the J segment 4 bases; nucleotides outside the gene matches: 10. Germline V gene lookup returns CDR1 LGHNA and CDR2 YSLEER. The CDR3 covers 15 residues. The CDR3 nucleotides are TGCGCCAGCAGCTACGACAGGGATGCCCGCTATGGCTACACCTTC. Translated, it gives CASSYDRDARYGYTF.

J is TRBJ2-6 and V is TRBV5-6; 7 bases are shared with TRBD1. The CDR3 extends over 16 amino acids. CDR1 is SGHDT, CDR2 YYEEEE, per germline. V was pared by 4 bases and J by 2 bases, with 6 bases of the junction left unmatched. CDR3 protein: CASSPTGTPGANVLTF. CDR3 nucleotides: TGTGCCAGCAGCCCGACAGGGACACCTGGGGCCAACGTCCTGACTTTC.